This T cell receptor beta chain derives from a study of control samples from healthy donors and cancer patients. TCRdb's copy holds only in-frame clones and misses some; the assay was immunoSEQ multiplex PCR. The table lists about 83,000 clones, around 92% of them singletons, with around 14% in the top ten. V was clipped by 4 bases and J by 5 bases; unmatched bases: 7. The CDR3 has 15 amino acids. Germline CDR1 and CDR2: MDHEN and SYDVKM. The sequence came from a young man in good health. The chain carries TRBV28 and TRBJ2-5; 10 bases match TRBD1. The sequenced material came from blood. For the CDR3, the DNA is TGTGCCAGCAGTTACCAGACAGGGGGCGCGGAGACCCAGTACTTC. Translation gives CASSYQTGGAETQYF.